This passage covers 11 T cell receptor beta chains from one sample sequenced in a study of tumor-infiltrating lymphocytes in primary liver carcinoma. From 500 to 600 ng of total RNA, TCR beta-specific cDNA was reverse-transcribed using a constant-region primer. Three nested multiplex PCR rounds, a slightly modified ARM-PCR, produced the libraries for TCR beta. Each of the first two PCR rounds ran around 10 cycles with TRBV1-TRBV30 forward and C-beta reverse primers. TCRdb called the multiplex PCR reads again in MiXCR, with one record for every CDR3 protein. This table has 30,000 to 40,000 distinct CDR3 sequences, nearly 75% appearing once. The tissue used was unsorted bulk material of about 19-33 mg. RNA and DNA were co-extracted from it with the AllPrep DNA/RNA mini kit. The specimen was liver tumor tissue from sampling region 4. Subset meaning: tumor region T4, right-lateral pole. The receptors shown here come from a man aged 35-49 years with primary liver carcinoma and hepatitis B virus infection.

Details on this clonotype: Compared with germline, one end of the junction differs, possibly owing to a read error. The rearrangement links TRBV30 to TRBJ2-7; D is possibly TRBD2 (6 bases). The CDR3 is 13 amino acids. Germline CDR1 reads GTSNPN; CDR2 reads SVGIG (reference sequence). CDR3 bases: TGTGCCTGGAGACCGGGAGCCGCTTACGAGCATTACTTC. This gives the protein CAWRPGAAYEHYF.

This clonotype has at least ten counts. The chain uses TRBV19 and TRBJ2-2; tentative D call: TRBD1 (6 bases). Germline V CDR1 and CDR2: LNHDA, SQIVND (reference sequence). The CDR3 runs to 14 residues. Trimming left V 6 bases short and J 4 bases short, with 12 bases between. DNA of the CDR3: TGTGCCAGTAGGAGGGGGATGTCCACCGGGGAGCTGTTTTTT. As protein: CASRRGMSTGELFF. The whole variable domain, remainder taken from reference TRBV19 and TRBJ2-2, is DGGITQSPKYLFRKEGQNVTLSCEQNLNHDAMYWYRQDPGQGLRLIYYSQIVNDFQKGDIAEGYSVSREKKESFPLTVTSAQKNPTAFYLCASRRGMSTGELFFGEGSRLTVL.

With respect to this clonotype: A junction boundary mismatches the germline segment, possibly from a read error. In DNA form, the CDR3 reads TGTACCAGCAGCTTAAGTGCCAATGAGCAATTCTTC. It translates to CTSSLSANEQFF. This chain links TRBV11-3 with TRBJ2-1; D ambiguous. CDR1 SGHNT and CDR2 YENEEA come from the germline V gene. The CDR3 spans 12 residues.

As concerns this clonotype: One end of the junction fails to match germline, which may point to a read error. This chain uses TRBV29-1 with TRBJ1-5; the D gene is possibly TRBD1 (6 bases). CDR1 and CDR2 from the germline V gene are SQVTM and ANQGSEA. This CDR3 has 13 amino acids. The CDR3 DNA follows: TGCAGTGCCGGAGGGGGAGCGAGTCAGCCCCGGCATTTT. Translated, it gives CSAGGGASQPRHF.

This clonotype was observed a single time. The CDR3 end shows no conserved phenylalanine or tryptophan, and so a read error is likely. This chain uses TRBV5-1 with TRBJ2-3; tentatively, D is TRBD2 (5 bases). Germline V gene sequence: CDR1 SGHRS, CDR2 YFSETQ. The CDR3 sequence is 16 residues long. The CDR3 DNA sequence: TGCGCCAGCAGCTTGAACGGCCGTGCTAGCACAAATACGCAGTATTAT. Protein sequence: CASSLNGRASTNTQYY.

As concerns this clonotype: This sequence may be a read error, since a much larger clone differs from it by one base. V usage is TRBV5-1 and J usage is TRBJ2-7; 7 positions agree with TRBD2. CDR3 size: 16 residues. Germline values: CDR1 SGHRS, CDR2 YFSETQ. CDR3 nucleotides: TGCGCCATCAGCTTGGGAGGGACCCCCACGGCCTACGAGCAGTACTTC. It specifies CAISLGGTPTAYEQYF.

This clonotype was recorded once. In this CDR3 the conserved last residue, phenylalanine or tryptophan, is missing, so a read error is likely. V is TRBV11-1 and J is TRBJ1-6, with TRBD1 as a possible D gene (5 bases). The CDR3 runs to 13 residues. In germline, CDR1 is SGHAT, CDR2 FQDESV (reference sequence). This CDR3 reads CVSSRTLVSPLHS. CDR3 DNA sequence: TGTGTCAGCAGCCGGACACTGGTTTCACCCCTCCACTCC.

This clonotype was counted only a few times. An end of the junction does not agree with germline; a read error may underlie this. The chain uses TRBV6-2 or TRBV6-3 and TRBJ1-5; D may be TRBD1 (5 bases). In germline, CDR1 is MNHEY, CDR2 SVGEGT. The CDR3 totals 14 residues. The CDR3: CASTLVKGDQPQQF. In DNA form, the CDR3 reads TGTGCCAGTACCCTGGTGAAAGGGGATCAGCCCCAGCAGTTT.

As for this clonotype: Without the conserved terminal phenylalanine or tryptophan, this CDR3 likely stems from a read error. Because the CDR3's place on the DNA is in doubt, the DNA is left out and the CDR3 is given as listed by TCRdb. This chain uses TRBV29-1 with TRBJ2-7; the listed D gene, TRBD1, was not tested against the DNA. The CDR3 spans 16 residues, counting both ends. Germline loops: CDR1 SQVTM, CDR2 ANQGSEA. The CDR3 loop reads CSAMTSGTGIPYERYS.

In its sample, this clonotype was seen once. This CDR3 fails to terminate in the conserved phenylalanine or tryptophan, so it likely reflects a read error. Because the CDR3's place on the DNA is in doubt, the DNA is left out and the CDR3 is given as listed by TCRdb. The chain uses TRBV10-3 and TRBJ1-2. CDR1 is ENHRY and CDR2 is SYGVKD in the germline V gene. From its first to its last residue, the CDR3 has 13 amino acids. This CDR3 is CAISESIGYGYAY.

Concerning this clonotype itself: Since no conserved phenylalanine or tryptophan closes the CDR3, a read error is the likely cause. Because the CDR3's place on the DNA is in doubt, the DNA is left out and the CDR3 is given as listed by TCRdb. This chain links TRBV11-1 with TRBJ2-1; the table's D call TRBD2 went unverified against the DNA. CDR1 is SGHAT and CDR2 is FQDESV in the germline V gene (reference sequence). Including both end residues, the CDR3 is 13 amino acids long. The CDR3 spells CASSAGGPNEQFY.